The 14 T cell receptor beta chains in this list originate from one sample, sequenced in a study of T cells in Graves' hyperthyroidism and ophthalmopathy (dated by TCRdb to between 2017 and 2020). Library preparation used multiplex PCR. Sequenced on an Illumina HiSeq 2000. The TCR beta CDR3 regions were amplified from RNA transcripts. The first round of RT-PCR for the TCR CDR3 was performed with the HTBI primer set and the Qiagen OneStep RT-PCR kit. TCRdb took the public reads, trimmed them with fastp at Q25, ran MiXCR for clone calling and kept in-frame beta chains. One record per CDR3 amino acid sequence lists the most common genes and DNA. The sample data list fewer than 650,000 distinct CDR3 sequences, and roughly 14% of these were observed just once. In total, the top ten clones hold around 4.1% of the sample. Specimen: blood. These TCRs come from a woman between 40 and 55 years old with Graves' ophthalmopathy.

This clonotype was recorded many times. The chain couples TRBV25-1 to TRBJ2-7, with D possibly matching TRBD2 (6 bases). This CDR3 comprises 12 residues. Germline CDR1 reads MGHDK; CDR2 reads SYGVNS. Deletions cut 4 bases from V and 6 bases from J, with 10 bases between. CDR3 bases: TGTGCCAGCAGTGTAAGTAGCGGCGAGCAGTACTTC. Translation gives CASSVSSGEQYF.

The sample holds a few counts of this clonotype. This rearrangement joins TRBV6-4 to TRBJ2-2; D is possibly TRBD1 (6 bases). The CDR3 runs 18 residues. In germline, CDR1 is MRHNA, CDR2 SNTAGT. V lost 6 bases and J lost 0, with 20 bases in between. The CDR3 reads CASSLRRVQGPNTGELFF. The DNA for the CDR3 is TGTGCCAGCAGCCTCCGCCGGGTACAGGGCCCGAACACCGGGGAGCTGTTTTTT.

A remark on this clonotype: A much larger clone differs from this one at a single base, so this may be a read error. This chain connects TRBV7-3 to TRBJ2-1; D uncertain. The CDR3 covers 13 residues. The V gene's germline CDR1 is SGHTA and CDR2 FQGTGA. V lost 4 bases and J 4 bases, leaving 8 bases between the germline ends. Written as DNA, the CDR3 is TGTGCCAGCAGCTCGGCCCCTTACAATGAGCAGTTCTTC. Translation: CASSSAPYNEQFF.

This clonotype appeared many times. This rearrangement joins TRBV6-1 to TRBJ2-7, with D perhaps TRBD2 (6 bases). Germline CDR1 MNHNS, CDR2 SASEGT. The germline V and J ends were trimmed by 4 bases and 6 bases, with 16 bases remaining between them. The CDR3 is made up of 14 amino acids. The CDR3 is CASSAGRNGGEQYF. DNA for the CDR3: TGTGCCAGCAGTGCCGGACGGAACGGGGGCGAGCAGTACTTC.

This clonotype was seen ten or more times. The CDR3 region has the DNA TGTGCCAGTAGTTTTGGTCACGGAGGCTACGAGCAGTACTTC. It codes for CASSFGHGGYEQYF. The chain carries TRBV19 and TRBJ2-7; a possible D gene is TRBD2 (5 bases). Germline V lookup: CDR1 LNHDA, CDR2 SQIVND (reference sequence). V was shortened by 5 bases and J by 3 bases, with 14 bases between the two germline ends. The CDR3 loop spans 14 amino acids.

The V and J genes are TRBV6-2 or TRBV6-3 and TRBJ2-7; weak D call: TRBD1 (6 bases). V lost 2 bases and J lost 4, with 18 bases in between. The CDR3 has 16 residues. In germline, CDR1 is MNHEY, CDR2 SVGEGT. CDR3 sequence reads: CASSYNRETPRYEQYF. The CDR3 bases are TGTGCCAGCAGTTACAACAGGGAGACCCCCCGGTACGAGCAGTACTTC.

This clonotype has at least ten counts. J is TRBJ2-5 and V is TRBV7-9; perhaps TRBD2 as D (7 bases). Germline V CDR1 and CDR2: SEHNR, FQNEAQ (reference sequence). The CDR3 runs to 13 residues. Trimming removed 11 bases at V and 1 base at J, with 14 bases between. Here the CDR3 DNA reads TGTGCCGGGGGGGGCAGCTTCCAAGAGACCCAGTACTTC. It is translated as CAGGGSFQETQYF. Full variable domain (rest looked up from reference TRBV7-9 and TRBJ2-5): DTGVSQNPRHKITKRGQNVTFRCDPISEHNRLYWYRQTLGQGPEFLTYFQNEAQLEKSRLLSDRFSAERPKGSFSTLEIQRTEQGDSAMYLCAGGGSFQETQYFGPGTRLLVL.

This clonotype has a count of ten or more. The chain couples TRBV6-2 or TRBV6-3 to TRBJ2-7, with a tentative D call TRBD1 (6 bases). Trimming removed 7 bases at V and 0 bases at J, with 13 bases between. Per the germline V gene, CDR1 is MNHEY and CDR2 is SVGEGT. CDR3 size: 14 residues. CDR3 residues: CASNPGVFSYEQYF. Here the CDR3 DNA reads TGTGCCAGCAACCCAGGGGTGTTCTCCTACGAGCAGTACTTC.

There are many counts of this clonotype. The CDR3, as DNA: TGTGCCAGCAGCTCCTTTGATGACAGGGGGCGAGAGACCCAGTACTTC. Translation gives CASSSFDDRGRETQYF. The rearrangement links TRBV5-5 to TRBJ2-5; 10 nucleotides agree with TRBD1. CDR1 and CDR2 from the germline V gene are SGHKS and YYEKEE (reference sequence). This CDR3 comprises 16 residues. After removal of 3 bases from V and 4 bases from J, the junction contained 9 bases not matched to a gene.

This chain joins TRBV7-2 and TRBJ2-7; D is perhaps TRBD2 (6 bases). Trimming stripped 4 bases from V and 2 bases from J, with 15 bases between. The CDR3 has 15 residues. Germline loops: CDR1 SGHTA, CDR2 FQGNSA. The CDR3 loop reads CASSSAGNPPYEQYF. The CDR3 bases are TGTGCCAGCAGCTCCGCGGGAAACCCTCCCTACGAGCAGTACTTC. Full variable domain (outside the CDR3, taken from reference TRBV7-2 and TRBJ2-7): GAGVSQSPSNKVTEKGKDVELRCDPISGHTALYWYRQSLGQGLEFLIYFQGNSAPDKSGLPSDRFSAERTGGSVSTLTIQRTQQEDSAVYLCASSSAGNPPYEQYFGPGTRLTVT.

At least ten counts were recorded for this clonotype. The chain couples TRBV20-1 to TRBJ1-2; 10 nucleotides match TRBD1. Germline V gives CDR1 DFQATT, CDR2 SNEGSKA (reference sequence). This CDR3 spans 14 amino acids. V lost 6 bases, J lost 7 bases, and 11 bases stayed unmatched. The CDR3 reads CSAFGPGQGSGYTF. The DNA for the CDR3 is TGCAGTGCCTTCGGACCGGGACAGGGGAGTGGCTACACCTTC.

The chain has TRBV5-1 and TRBJ1-3, with 9 nucleotides matching TRBD1. Germline-derived CDR1 and CDR2 are SGHRS and YFSETQ. Trimming at V came to 4 bases and at J to 4 bases, leaving 3 bases not matched to a gene. This CDR3 is built from 14 residues. Written as DNA, the CDR3 is TGCGCCAGCAGCATGGACAGGGGCGGAAACACCATATATTTT. It codes for CASSMDRGGNTIYF.

This clonotype was detected many times. The CDR3 loop is CASSLIQGASYEQYF. The CDR3 bases are TGTGCCAGCAGCTTGATACAGGGGGCTTCCTACGAGCAGTACTTC. This chain links TRBV5-5 with TRBJ2-7; TRBD1 agrees at 9 bases. The CDR3 runs to 15 residues. Germline V gene data show CDR1 as SGHKS and CDR2 as YYEKEE (reference sequence). V lost 1 base and J lost 1; bases outside the gene matches: 3.

Only a few counts were recorded for this clonotype. The genes are TRBV27 and TRBJ2-6, with D possibly being TRBD1 (6 bases). The CDR3 extends over 16 amino acids. V was cut by 5 bases and J by 4 bases, with 15 bases left in between. CDR1 is MNHEY and CDR2 is SMNVEV in the germline V gene (reference sequence). The CDR3 protein is CASSITGTQGANVLTF. CDR3 DNA: TGTGCCAGCAGTATAACAGGGACCCAAGGGGCCAACGTCCTGACTTTC.